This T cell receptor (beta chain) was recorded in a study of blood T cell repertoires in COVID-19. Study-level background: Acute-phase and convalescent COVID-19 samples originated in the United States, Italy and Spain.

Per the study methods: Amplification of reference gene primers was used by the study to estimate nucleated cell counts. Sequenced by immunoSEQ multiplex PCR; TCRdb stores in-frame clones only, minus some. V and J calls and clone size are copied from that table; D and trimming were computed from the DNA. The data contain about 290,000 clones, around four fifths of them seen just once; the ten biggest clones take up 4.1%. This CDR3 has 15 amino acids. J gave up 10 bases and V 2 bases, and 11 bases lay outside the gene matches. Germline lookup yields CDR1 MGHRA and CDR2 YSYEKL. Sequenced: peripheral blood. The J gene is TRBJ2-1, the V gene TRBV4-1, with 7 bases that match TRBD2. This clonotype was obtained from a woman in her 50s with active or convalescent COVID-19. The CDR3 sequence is CASSQPRTRAREQFF. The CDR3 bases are TGCGCCAGCAGCCAACCCCGGACTAGGGCTAGGGAGCAGTTCTTC.